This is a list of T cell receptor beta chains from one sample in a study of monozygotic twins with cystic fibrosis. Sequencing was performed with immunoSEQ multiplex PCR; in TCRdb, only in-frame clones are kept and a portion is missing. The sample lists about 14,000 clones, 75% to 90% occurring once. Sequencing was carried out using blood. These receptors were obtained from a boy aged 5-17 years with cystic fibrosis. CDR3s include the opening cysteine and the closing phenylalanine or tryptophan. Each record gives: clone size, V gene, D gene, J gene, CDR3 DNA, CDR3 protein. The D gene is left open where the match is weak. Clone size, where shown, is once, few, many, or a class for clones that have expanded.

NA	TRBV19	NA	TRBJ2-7	TGTGCCAGTAGTTCGACACCATCCTACGAGCAGTACTTC	CASSSTPSYEQYF
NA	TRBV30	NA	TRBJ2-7	TGTGCCTTCCAGGGAATCTCCTACGAGCAGTACTTC	CAFQGISYEQYF
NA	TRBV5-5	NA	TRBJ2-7	TGTGCCAGCAGCTTGATTTCTTACGAGCAGTACTTC	CASSLISYEQYF
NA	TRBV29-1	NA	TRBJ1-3	TGCAGCGTAGCAGGTGGGGCGCGAAACACCATATATTTT	CSVAGGARNTIYF
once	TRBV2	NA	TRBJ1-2	TGTGCCAGCAGGTCTGTTGGGATAGGCTACACCTTC	CASRSVGIGYTF
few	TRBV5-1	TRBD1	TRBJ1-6	TGCGCCAGCAGCTTAGACAGGGTGGAGAATAATTCACCCCTCCACTTT	CASSLDRVENNSPLHF
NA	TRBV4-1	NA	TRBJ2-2	TGCGCCAGCAGCCAAGGTCGTGTGACCGGGGAGCTGTTTTTT	CASSQGRVTGELFF
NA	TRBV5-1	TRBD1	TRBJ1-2	TGCGCCAGCAGCTATGCGACAGGGAACGACTATGGCTACACCTTC	CASSYATGNDYGYTF
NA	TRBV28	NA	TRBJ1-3	TGTGCCAGCAGTAAATGGGGGTATCGGCTAGGAAACACCATATATTTT	CASSKWGYRLGNTIYF
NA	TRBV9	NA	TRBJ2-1	TGTGCCAGCAGCTACTACAGTGGCTCCTACAATGAGCAGTTCTTC	CASSYYSGSYNEQFF
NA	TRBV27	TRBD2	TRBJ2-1	TGTGCCAGCAGCAGACTAGCGGGCTCTCCGAGCTCCTACAATGAGCAGTTCTTC	CASSRLAGSPSSYNEQFF
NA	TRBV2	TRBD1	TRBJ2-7	TGTGCCACCCGAAGACAGGGGTCGAGCTCCTACGAGCAGTACTTC	CATRRQGSSSYEQYF
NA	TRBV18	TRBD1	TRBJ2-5	TGTGCCAGCTCACCACGGAATACAGGGGGCTTAGAGACCCAGTACTTC	CASSPRNTGGLETQYF
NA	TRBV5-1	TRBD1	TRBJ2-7	TGCGCCAGCAGCTATGGACAGGGTGTCCCCTACGAGCAGTACTTC	CASSYGQGVPYEQYF
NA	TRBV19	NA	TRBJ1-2	TGTGCCAGTAGTATCGGTGGGGGCGTAAGGTATGGCTACACCTTC	CASSIGGGVRYGYTF
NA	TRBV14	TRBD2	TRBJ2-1	TGTGCCAGCAGCCAGACCCCGGGAGGGGTCAATGAGCAGTTCTTC	CASSQTPGGVNEQFF
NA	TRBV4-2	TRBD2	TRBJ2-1	TGTGCCAGCAGACCGACTAGCACTGGGAGTTGGGAGCAGTTCTTC	CASRPTSTGSWEQFF
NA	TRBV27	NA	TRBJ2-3	TGTGCCAGCACCTTATCAGCGGGCTCCCGCACAGATACGCAGTATTTT	CASTLSAGSRTDTQYF
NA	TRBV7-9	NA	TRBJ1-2	TGTGCCAGCAGCTTCCCTAACTATGGCTACACCTTC	CASSFPNYGYTF
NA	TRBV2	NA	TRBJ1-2	TGTGCCAGCAGTACCAGACGGGTCGATATTGGCTACACCTTC	CASSTRRVDIGYTF
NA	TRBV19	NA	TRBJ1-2	TGTGCCAGTAGTACCCCGGGGAATAACTATGGCTACACCTTC	CASSTPGNNYGYTF
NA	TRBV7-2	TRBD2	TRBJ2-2	TGTGCCAGCAGCTTATCCCCCATGTATCTAGCGGGGATCACCGGGGAGCTGTTTTTT	CASSLSPMYLAGITGELFF
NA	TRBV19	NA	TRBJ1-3	TGTGCCAGCGTACCAGGGTTGTCTGGAAACACCATATATTTT	CASVPGLSGNTIYF
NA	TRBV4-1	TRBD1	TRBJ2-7	TGCGCCAGCAGCCAGAGACAGGGGGCGTACGAGCAGTACTTC	CASSQRQGAYEQYF
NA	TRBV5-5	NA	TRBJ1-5	TGTGCCAGCAGCCTAACGCTTAGATCGGGGGGCGGGCAGCCCCAGCATTTT	CASSLTLRSGGGQPQHF
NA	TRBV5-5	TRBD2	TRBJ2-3	TGTGCCAGCCTGGGACTAGCAACAGATACGCAGTATTTT	CASLGLATDTQYF
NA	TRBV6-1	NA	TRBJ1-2	TGTGCCAGCAGAGAAGACAGGAGTTTTTTCAGCGTTCATGGCTACACCTTC	CASREDRSFFSVHGYTF
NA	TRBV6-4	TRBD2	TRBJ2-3	TGTGCCAGCAGTGCGGGGGGGCACACAGATACGCAGTATTTT	CASSAGGHTDTQYF
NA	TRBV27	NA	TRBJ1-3	TGTGCCAGCAGTTTAGGACCCTACTCTGGAAACACCATATATTTT	CASSLGPYSGNTIYF
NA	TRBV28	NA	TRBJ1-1	TGTGCCAGCGCCATATTGGGTGAAGCTTTCTTT	CASAILGEAFF
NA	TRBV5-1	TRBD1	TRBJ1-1	TGCGCCAGCAGCTTCCGGGACAGCCGACTGAACACTGAAGCTTTCTTT	CASSFRDSRLNTEAFF
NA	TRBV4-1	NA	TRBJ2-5	TGCGCCAGCAGCCAAGTCCACCGGGAGACCCAGTACTTC	CASSQVHRETQYF
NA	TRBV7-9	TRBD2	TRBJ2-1	TGTGCCAGCAGCTCGGGTAGCGGGAGGAGTTACAATGAGCAGTTCTTC	CASSSGSGRSYNEQFF
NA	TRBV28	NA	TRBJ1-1	TGTGCCAGCAGTTTATCTCGGGTGTGGGCTTTCTTT	CASSLSRVWAFF
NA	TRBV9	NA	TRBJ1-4	TGTGCCAGCAGCCCAGGACTGGCGTTTAATGAAAAACTGTTTTTT	CASSPGLAFNEKLFF
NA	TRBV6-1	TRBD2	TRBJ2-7	TGTGCCAGCAAGGGACTAATCACCTACGAGCAGTACTTC	CASKGLITYEQYF
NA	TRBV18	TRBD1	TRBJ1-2	TGTGCCAGCTCACAACTCCCTTGGACAGGGTCCCTTGGCTACACCTTC	CASSQLPWTGSLGYTF
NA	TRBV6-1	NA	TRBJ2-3	TGTGCCAGCAGTAACGACAGGACGCATACGCAGTATTTT	CASSNDRTHTQYF
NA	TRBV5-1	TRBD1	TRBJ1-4	TGCGCCAGCAGCCTTGGGGACAGTTATGAAAAACTGTTTTTT	CASSLGDSYEKLFF
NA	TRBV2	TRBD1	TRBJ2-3	TGTGCCGGGCCGACAGGGGGCATTGGGGATACGCAGTATTTT	CAGPTGGIGDTQYF
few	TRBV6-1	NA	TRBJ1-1	TGTGCCAGCAGTGTTGAGGCAGCCACGAACACTGAAGCTTTCTTT	CASSVEAATNTEAFF
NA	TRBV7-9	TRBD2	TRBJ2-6	TGTGCCAGCAGCGGGTGGACTAGCGGGATGACCTCTGGGGCCAACGTCCTGACTTTC	CASSGWTSGMTSGANVLTF
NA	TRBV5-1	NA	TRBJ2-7	TGCGCCAGCAGCTTGATGGCGGGCTCCTACGAGCAGTACTTC	CASSLMAGSYEQYF
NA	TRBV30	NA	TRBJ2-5	TGTGCCTGGAGGGGACTCAGGGACTTCGGCTCAGAGACCCAGTACTTC	CAWRGLRDFGSETQYF
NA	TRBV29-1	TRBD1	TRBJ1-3	TGCAGCGCTGGACAGGGGTCAGGAAACACCATATATTTT	CSAGQGSGNTIYF
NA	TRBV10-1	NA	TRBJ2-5	TGCGCCAGCAGTATGACAGCTCAAGAGACCCAGTACTTC	CASSMTAQETQYF
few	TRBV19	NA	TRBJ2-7	TGTGCCAGTAGTAGCCAGGGTGGGCTCGAGCAGTACTTC	CASSSQGGLEQYF
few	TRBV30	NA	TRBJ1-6	TGTGCCTGGAGGGGCCTAGGTGGAGTCAGTTCACCCCTCCACTTT	CAWRGLGGVSSPLHF
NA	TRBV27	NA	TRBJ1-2	TGTGCCAGCAGTTTTATTGGTTGGGGAAGTGGTGGCTACACCTTC	CASSFIGWGSGGYTF
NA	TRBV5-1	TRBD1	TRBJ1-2	TGCGCCAGCGGATTCGATACAGGGGGCTATGGCTACACCTTC	CASGFDTGGYGYTF